The source of this TCR beta chain is a study of T-cell memory formation after mild COVID-19. Background on the study: Clustering of TCRs was largely donor specific.

This clonotype was seen more than once but under ten times. Antigen: not known. Study results and limitations: A balance of CD4 and CD8 characterized clones contracting day 15 to 85, whereas later expanders leaned CD4+. The finding that pre-infection memory included some responding clones suggested that cross-reactive memory joined. Confirmation was lacking for SARS-CoV-2 specificity of second-wave clones that peaked on day 37.

TCRdb re-called the 5' RACE reads through MiXCR, storing one row per CDR3 protein. The table lists under 250,000 distinct CDR3 sequences, about 9.2% of them singletons, with around 3.4% in the top ten. The CDR3 is 15 amino acids. V was pared by 6 bases and J by 4 bases, with 10 bases of the junction left unmatched. Germline V gene data show CDR1 as DFQATT and CDR2 as SNEGSKA (reference sequence). The receptor was isolated from a man aged 18-30 years who had mild COVID-19 (a few samples of this study predate the infection). Cell type and time point are not known. The sequenced sample consisted of PBMCs or a T cell subset sorted from them (not recorded which). V gene TRBV20-1 combines with J gene TRBJ2-7; 12 nucleotides match TRBD2. The CDR3 bases are TGCAGTGCATCACGTCCGGGACTAGCGGGTTACGAGCAGTACTTC. It codes for CSASRPGLAGYEQYF.